The subject of this entry is one T cell receptor beta chain. In the PCR, 60 Vbeta and 13 Jbeta primers were used. The method was immunoSEQ multiplex PCR; TCRdb's version includes in-frame clones alone and lacks a portion of them. Of 150,000 to 180,000 clones detected, around 75% appear once; the ten largest clones hold 7.5% to 9%. With V trimmed by 3 bases and J by 6 bases, 7 bases remained unmatched. The CDR3 runs to 15 residues. Germline CDR1 and CDR2: SGHTA and FQGNSA. The data originate from a study of cytomegalovirus exposure and HLA in healthy donors. Sequenced: PBMCs. This chain connects TRBV7-2 to TRBJ1-5; 8 nucleotides line up with TRBD1. This TCR came from a man aged 25-45 years in good health and CMV-seropositive. This CDR3 is CASSFSGGGGQPQHF. CDR3 bases: TGTGCCAGCAGCTTCTCAGGGGGCGGGGGTCAGCCCCAGCATTTT.